The 19 T cell receptor beta chains presented below share a single source sample, sequenced in a study of cytomegalovirus exposure and HLA in healthy donors. Primers: 60 Vbeta forward and 13 Jbeta reverse. Only in-frame clones appear in the TCRdb table, and some are missing; sequencing was by immunoSEQ multiplex PCR. This table holds about 160,000 clones, 80% found once. Sequencing used PBMCs. The receptor source for this set is a woman between 50 and 59 years old in good health and CMV-seronegative.

The rearrangement uses TRBV10-3 and TRBJ2-3, with 9 nucleotides matching TRBD2. The CDR3 is 14 residues long. The germline gives CDR1 ENHRY, CDR2 SYGVKD. Trimming took 5 bases from V and 3 from J; bases not matched to a gene: 3. CDR3 nucleotide sequence: TGTGCCATCAGTCCGGGACTAGCTACAGATACGCAGTATTTT. This encodes CAISPGLATDTQYF.

The CDR3 here is CASSLEAGLAPFF. In nucleotides, the CDR3 is TGTGCCAGCAGCTTAGAGGCTGGGCTGGCCCCGTTCTTC. The chain uses TRBV7-9 and TRBJ2-1; D ambiguous. This CDR3 is built from 13 residues. The V end was cut by 1 base, the J end by 15 bases, with 16 bases between. Germline lookup yields CDR1 SEHNR and CDR2 FQNEAQ (reference sequence).

The gene calls are TRBV28 and TRBJ2-3; TRBD2 matches at 11 bases. The junction had 17 bases not matched to a gene; V was cut back by 5 bases and J by 1 base. The CDR3 totals 20 residues. Germline V gene lookup returns CDR1 MDHEN and CDR2 SYDVKM. For the CDR3, the DNA is TGTGCCAGCAGTACCTATAGGCTAGCGGGGGGCCGGGGGGGCACAGATACGCAGTATTTT. This gives the protein CASSTYRLAGGRGGTDTQYF.

The chain joins TRBV7-2 to TRBJ1-4; the D gene is possibly TRBD1 (5 bases). The CDR3 runs to 14 residues. Trimming took off 4 bases at V and 3 bases at J, with 9 bases between the two ends. Germline assignment: CDR1 SGHTA and CDR2 FQGNSA. CDR3 DNA: TGTGCCAGCAGCTCAGGGATGGCTAATGAAAAACTGTTTTTT. Amino acid sequence: CASSSGMANEKLFF.

J is TRBJ2-5 and V is TRBV10-2; 14 bases match TRBD2. V was clipped by 10 bases and J by 5 bases; unmatched bases: 18. The germline V gene has CDR1 WSHSY and CDR2 SAAADI. The CDR3 contains 18 residues. The CDR3 DNA reads as TGCGCCACCTCGGCGGGACTAGCGGGAGAGCCCGCCCGGGAGACCCAGTACTTC. Its translation: CATSAGLAGEPARETQYF.

A note on this clone: One end of the junction is discordant with germline, which a read error may explain. This rearrangement joins TRBV9 to TRBJ1-2; 7 bases align to TRBD1. The germline V gene encodes CDR1 SGDLS and CDR2 YYNGEE. The CDR3 covers 13 residues. The CDR3 spells CASSTDRDEGCTF. In DNA, the CDR3 is TGTGCCAGCAGCACCGACAGGGATGAAGGCTGCACCTTC.

The chain carries TRBV27 and TRBJ2-6, with a weak D call TRBD1 (6 bases). This CDR3 comprises 20 residues. The germline CDR1 and CDR2 sequences are MNHEY and SMNVEV (reference sequence). Trimming removed 5 bases from V and 0 bases from J, with 23 bases in between. CDR3 DNA: TGTGCCAGCAGTCCCAGGACAGCCTCGAGCGCGGCCTCTGGGGCCAACGTCCTGACTTTC. This translates into CASSPRTASSAASGANVLTF.

This clone was seen a single time. This rearrangement joins TRBV18 to TRBJ2-7, with D possibly being TRBD2 (6 bases). This CDR3 has 14 amino acids. The germline CDR1 and CDR2 sequences are KGHSH and LQKENI. Trimming stripped 5 bases from V and 1 base from J, with 12 bases between. The CDR3 reads CASSTGGVSYEQYF. In DNA form, the CDR3 reads TGTGCCAGCTCAACGGGCGGGGTGTCCTACGAGCAGTACTTC.

This chain joins TRBV10-1 and TRBJ2-5, with D maybe TRBD1 (5 bases). Between the trimmed V and J ends, which lost 3 bases and 4 bases, there was a span of 12 bases. The CDR3 loop spans 14 amino acids. CDR1 is WNHNN and CDR2 is SYGVQD in the germline V gene (reference sequence). The CDR3: CASSDSGPGETQYF. The CDR3 region has the DNA TGCGCCAGCAGTGACTCAGGGCCCGGAGAGACCCAGTACTTC.

The J gene is TRBJ1-1, the V gene TRBV18; possibly TRBD1 for D (5 bases). Trimming left V 6 bases short and J 5 bases short, with 13 bases between. Germline V CDR1 and CDR2: KGHSH, LQKENI. The CDR3 has 13 residues. The CDR3 loop is CASSQTGYTEAFF. The CDR3 DNA follows: TGTGCCAGCTCTCAAACAGGTTATACTGAAGCTTTCTTT. Full variable domain (outside the CDR3, taken from reference TRBV18 and TRBJ1-1): NAGVMQNPRHLVRRRGQEARLRCSPMKGHSHVYWYRQLPEEGLKFMVYLQKENIIDESGMPKERFSAEFPKEGPSILRIQQVVRGDSAAYFCASSQTGYTEAFFGQGTRLTVV.

The chain employs TRBV9 and TRBJ2-2; tentatively, D is TRBD2 (6 bases). Germline lookup yields CDR1 SGDLS and CDR2 YYNGEE. V gave up 2 bases and J gave up 5 bases, with 13 bases separating them. The length of the CDR3 is 15 residues. DNA of the CDR3: TGTGCCAGCAGCGTCTCTAGCGCGGCGACCGGGGAGCTGTTTTTT. Amino acids: CASSVSSAATGELFF. Combining the CDR3 with reference TRBV9 and TRBJ2-2 gives the whole variable domain DSGVTQTPKHLITATGQRVTLRCSPRSGDLSVYWYQQSLDQGLQFLIQYYNGEERAKGNILERFSAQQFPDLHSELNLSSLELGDSALYFCASSVSSAATGELFFGEGSRLTVL.

The chain recombines TRBV28 with TRBJ2-7, with a tentative D call TRBD1 (5 bases). Germline CDR1 reads MDHEN; CDR2 reads SYDVKM. V was trimmed by 5 bases and J by 4 bases, leaving 9 bases between them. This CDR3 comprises 12 residues. This CDR3 reads CASSAYRYEQYF. CDR3 in DNA: TGTGCCAGCAGTGCCTACAGGTACGAGCAGTACTTC.

The genes are TRBV2 and TRBJ2-5, with D tentatively TRBD1 (5 bases). Trimming took 5 bases from V and 0 from J, leaving 13 bases between them. Looked up from germline, CDR1 is SNHLY and CDR2 is FYNNEI. This CDR3 comprises 15 residues. The CDR3 sequence is CASSLDQGNQETQYF. CDR3 DNA sequence: TGTGCCAGCAGTTTGGATCAGGGAAACCAAGAGACCCAGTACTTC.

This clone was picked up a small number of times. V is TRBV9 and J is TRBJ2-1, with 12 bases lining up with TRBD2. The CDR3 consists of 16 residues. Trimming at V came to 3 bases and at J to 3 bases, leaving 4 bases not matched to a gene. Germline CDR1 reads SGDLS; CDR2 reads YYNGEE. Here the CDR3 DNA reads TGTGCCAGCAGCGCTAGCGGGGGGGGCTTCTACAATGAGCAGTTCTTC. Residues: CASSASGGGFYNEQFF.

V is TRBV7-9 and J is TRBJ2-7; maybe TRBD1 (5 bases). V gave up 6 bases and J gave up 6 bases, with 15 bases separating them. Per germline, CDR1 SEHNR and CDR2 FQNEAQ (reference sequence). The CDR3 consists of 13 residues. CDR3 DNA sequence: TGTGCCAGCAGTAACCGCAGGGAAAGCGAGCAGTACTTC. It codes for CASSNRRESEQYF. Complete variable domain (other parts from reference TRBV7-9 and TRBJ2-7): DTGVSQNPRHKITKRGQNVTFRCDPISEHNRLYWYRQTLGQGPEFLTYFQNEAQLEKSRLLSDRFSAERPKGSFSTLEIQRTEQGDSAMYLCASSNRRESEQYFGPGTRLTVT.

The chain uses TRBV21-1 and TRBJ1-5. TRBV21-1 is noted as a pseudogene. The CDR3 length is 16 residues. CDR3 residues: CASTIPRGCGNQPQHF. The CDR3 coding sequence is TGTGCCAGCACTATACCTCGTGGTTGTGGCAATCAGCCCCAGCATTTT.

The rearrangement uses TRBV27 and TRBJ1-2; 8 bases agree with TRBD1. The germline V gene encodes CDR1 MNHEY and CDR2 SMNVEV (reference sequence). This CDR3 region has 18 residues. Germline trimming cut 5 bases from V and 4 bases from J; bases unmatched to any gene: 18. The DNA for the CDR3 is TGTGCCAGCAGTCCCACAACCGGACAGGGCCAAAGGATCTATGGCTACACCTTC. The encoded protein is CASSPTTGQGQRIYGYTF.

The chain joins TRBV7-4 to TRBJ1-2, with D hard to call. V lost 10 bases to trimming and J lost 3 bases, with 21 bases between them. The CDR3 extends over 15 amino acids. The germline V gene has CDR1 SGHVT and CDR2 SQSDAQ. The chain's CDR3 is CANPLPLATHYGYTF. The CDR3 nucleotides are TGTGCCAACCCCCTGCCCCTTGCTACCCACTATGGCTACACCTTC.

The chain is built from TRBV20-1 and TRBJ1-5; D unclear. Germline V gives CDR1 DFQATT, CDR2 SNEGSKA (reference sequence). This CDR3 region has 11 residues. Trimming pared 1 base from V and 9 bases from J, leaving 7 bases between. DNA of the CDR3: TGCAGTGCTAGAGGTCCGTCGCCCCAGCATTTT. This translates into CSARGPSPQHF.